This T cell receptor beta chain was recorded in a study of CD8 T cell repertoires and HIV-1 epitope variants. Study findings and constraints: Roughly nine TCR beta clonotypes were antigen-specific, six apparently recognizing autologous or escape variants. The TAALDMSHF plasma variant had no responses, unlike KF9 (five clonotypes) and HW9 (one).

CDR3 length equals 12 residues. V was shortened by 0 bases and J by 14 bases, with 13 bases between the two germline ends. Looked up from germline, CDR1 is LGHNA and CDR2 is YSLEER. Only in-frame clones appear in the TCRdb table, and some are missing; sequencing was by immunoSEQ multiplex PCR. The sample yields 3,500 to 4,000 clones, around 68% seen once. For this clone: The antigen remains undetermined.

The chain uses TRBV4-3 and TRBJ1-2, with a tentative D call TRBD1 (5 bases). The TCR comes from a male donor with HIV. The sequencing input was cultured CD8+ T cells derived from PBMCs. CDR3 loop: CASSQDEGRRTF. The DNA for the CDR3 is TGCGCCAGCAGCCAAGATGAGGGACGTCGGACCTTC.